This TCR beta chain emerged from a study of low-dose radiotherapy and immunotherapy resistance in tumors. Study-level background: Participants in Cohort 2 were given 1 Gy per fraction every two weeks, for 13 Gy over 26 weeks. Patients were treated with intravenous nivolumab at 240 mg every two weeks and were also dosed with ipilimumab at 1 mg/kg every six weeks. It was every two weeks, one day before radiation and immunotherapy, that intravenous cyclophosphamide 200 mg/m2 was given.

First-strand cDNA relied on TRAV- and TRBV-specific primers spanning alpha and beta chains. Using a constant-region primer together with a V-primer adapter, TCRs were subjected to approximately 20 PCR cycles of amplification. TCRdb called the reads again in MiXCR, with one record for every CDR3 protein. The sample lists 95,000 to 100,000 distinct CDR3 sequences, under 25% seen once, with over 3.5% in the top ten. As for time point: after trial treatment. Noted treatment: LDRT plus nivolumab, ipilimumab, low-dose cyclophosphamide and aspirin (RACIN trial). With 2 bases removed from V and 6 bases from J, the gap between germline ends came to 15 bases. The germline V gene encodes CDR1 SGHKS and CDR2 YYEKEE (reference sequence). The CDR3 totals 14 residues. Ten or more counts support this clonotype.

This chain links TRBV5-5 with TRBJ2-7; D gene unclear. Sequenced here: PBMCs, sampled after low-dose radiotherapy plus immunotherapy. This receptor was identified in a male donor with prostate cancer. In nucleotides, the CDR3 is TGTGCCAGCAGCTTCTTTAGTGGGGTTGGCGAGCAGTACTTC. It codes for CASSFFSGVGEQYF.